The source of this TCR beta chain is a study of T cells in localized non-small cell lung cancer. Overall study findings and caveats: T cell clonality was highest in uninvolved adjacent lung, above tumor. The tumor had only one region sequenced, so heterogeneity remains possible. Among the top 100 tumor clones, a median around 50 appeared in adjacent lung. Longer survival (overall) was linked to higher T cell density in blood.

The CDR3 totals 15 residues. V lost 1 base to trimming and J lost 7 bases, with 14 bases between them. Germline V CDR1 and CDR2: SNHLY, FYNNEI. Using immunoSEQ multiplex PCR, the repertoire was profiled, and TCRdb retains in-frame clones only, with some absent. The sample records 25,000 to 30,000 clones, 92% being singletons. As for this clone: Its antigen is not identified.

The receptor comes from a woman aged 40-70 years with stage III lung adenocarcinoma. V and J are TRBV2 and TRBJ1-5, with D possibly matching TRBD1 (5 bases). Sequencing was performed on peripheral blood mononuclear cells, taken before any cancer treatment. The CDR3 coding sequence is TGTGCCAGCAGTGAAGGAGGACTTGGGGGACAGCCCCAGCATTTT. Translated, it gives CASSEGGLGGQPQHF.